A single sample is the source of the 2 T cell receptor beta chains below, sequenced in a study of cytomegalovirus exposure and HLA in healthy donors. Primers included in the PCR were 60 Vbeta and 13 Jbeta primers. Data came from immunoSEQ multiplex PCR; TCRdb stores just in-frame clones and leaves some out. Seen here are about 97,000 clones, 60% to 75% observed once, and the top ten hold about 2.1%. Input material: PBMCs. These TCRs come from a woman aged 40 to 50 in good health and CMV-seronegative.

The rearrangement joins TRBV7-3 to TRBJ2-7, with 8 bases lining up with TRBD1. With V trimmed by 3 bases and J by 2 bases, 6 bases remained unmatched. CDR3 size: 15 residues. The germline gives CDR1 SGHTA, CDR2 FQGTGA. In DNA, the CDR3 is TGTGCCAGCAGCTTGAACGGACAGGGACCCTACGAGCAGTACTTC. Protein: CASSLNGQGPYEQYF.

The gene calls are TRBV7-8 and TRBJ2-5; D possibly corresponds to TRBD1 (5 bases). V was pared by 3 bases and J by 5 bases, with 13 bases between. From germline, CDR1 is SGHVS and CDR2 FQNEAQ. CDR3 length: 14 amino acids. The CDR3 coding sequence is TGTGCCAGCAGCTTGCAGGGAAGGACGGAGACCCAGTACTTC. It codes for CASSLQGRTETQYF. Complete variable domain (other parts from reference TRBV7-8 and TRBJ2-5): GAGVSQSPRYKVAKRGQDVALRCDPISGHVSLFWYQQALGQGPEFLTYFQNEAQLDKSGLPSDRFFAERPEGSVSTLKIQRTQQEDSAVYLCASSLQGRTETQYFGPGTRLLVL.